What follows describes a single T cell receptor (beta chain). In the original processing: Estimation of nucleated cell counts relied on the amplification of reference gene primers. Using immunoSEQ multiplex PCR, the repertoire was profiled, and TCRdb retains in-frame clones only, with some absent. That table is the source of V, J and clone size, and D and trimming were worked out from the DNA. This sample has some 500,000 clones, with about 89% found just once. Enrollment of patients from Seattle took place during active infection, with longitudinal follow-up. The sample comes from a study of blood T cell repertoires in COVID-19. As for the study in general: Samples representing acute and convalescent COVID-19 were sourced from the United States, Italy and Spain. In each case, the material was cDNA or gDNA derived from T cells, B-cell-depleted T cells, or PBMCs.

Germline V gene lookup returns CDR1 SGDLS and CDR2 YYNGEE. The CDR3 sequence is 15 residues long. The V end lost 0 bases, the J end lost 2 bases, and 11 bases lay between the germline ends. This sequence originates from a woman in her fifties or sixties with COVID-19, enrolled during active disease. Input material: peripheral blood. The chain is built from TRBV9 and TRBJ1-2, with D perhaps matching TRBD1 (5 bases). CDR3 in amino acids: CASSVEARGNYGYTF. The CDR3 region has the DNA TGTGCCAGCAGCGTAGAGGCAAGGGGAAACTATGGCTACACCTTC.